Listed here are 24 T cell receptor beta chains from one sample, sequenced in a study of blood T cell repertoires in COVID-19. Clones were sequenced by immunoSEQ multiplex PCR, and TCRdb holds only the in-frame ones, with some missing. The repertoire holds fewer than 250,000 clones, with more than 75% as singletons. Sequenced material: peripheral blood. These receptors all stem from a man between 40 and 49 years old with acute or convalescent COVID-19.

The chain combines TRBV3-1 (or the pseudogene TRBV3-2) with TRBJ2-5, with D possibly TRBD2 on 6 matching bases. This CDR3 region has 17 residues. Germline-derived CDR1 and CDR2 are LGHDT and YNNKEL (reference sequence). V lost 0 bases and J 4 bases, leaving 18 bases between the germline ends. DNA for the CDR3: TGTGCCAGCAGCCAAGAACCATGGGGGGTCCAAGTAGAGACCCAGTACTTC. Translation: CASSQEPWGVQVETQYF.

The gene calls are TRBV7-6 and TRBJ2-3, with D possibly TRBD2 on 5 matching bases. The CDR3 has 15 amino acids. V was cut by 1 base and J by 4 bases, with 12 bases left in between. From germline, CDR1 is SGHVS and CDR2 FNYEAQ. In DNA, the CDR3 is TGTGCCAGCAGCTTAGATCCTAGCCCGCCAGATACGCAGTATTTT. Protein: CASSLDPSPPDTQYF. Full variable domain (missing parts from reference TRBV7-6 and TRBJ2-3): GAGVSQSPRYKVTKRGQDVALRCDPISGHVSLYWYRQALGQGPEFLTYFNYEAQQDKSGLPNDRFSAERPEGSISTLTIQRTEQRDSAMYRCASSLDPSPPDTQYFGPGTRLTVL.

This clone is medium-sized in the sample. The V call is TRBV3-1 (or the pseudogene TRBV3-2), the J call TRBJ2-7; 8 bases are shared with TRBD1. Germline CDR1 is LGHDT and CDR2 is YNNKEL (reference sequence). CDR3 length: 15 amino acids. V lost 4 bases and J lost 3; bases outside the gene matches: 8. CDR3 bases: TGTGCCAGCAGCCCCGCGACAGGGGACTTCTACGAGCAGTACTTC. Protein product: CASSPATGDFYEQYF.

V and J are TRBV6-6 and TRBJ1-5, with 7 bases lining up with TRBD1. The CDR3 runs to 17 residues. The V and J ends lost 5 bases and 0 bases, in that order; junction bases with no gene match: 10. Germline-derived CDR1 and CDR2 are MNHNY and SVGAGI (reference sequence). Here the CDR3 reads CASSPMEGTASNQPQHF. The CDR3 DNA sequence: TGTGCCAGCAGTCCCATGGAGGGGACAGCTAGCAATCAGCCCCAGCATTTT.

The rearrangement links TRBV11-2 to TRBJ2-7; 8 nucleotides agree with TRBD1. Looked up from germline, CDR1 is SGHAT and CDR2 is FQNNGV. V lost 1 base, J lost 7 bases, and 6 bases stayed unmatched. This CDR3 is built from 14 residues. CDR3 nucleotide sequence: TGTGCCAGCAGCTTAGGAACAGGGGGTCGGGAGCAGTACTTC. Translating gives CASSLGTGGREQYF.

This clone showed up just a few times. This sequence joins TRBV15 and TRBJ1-4; a weak D match, TRBD1 (5 bases). V gave up 7 bases and J gave up 5 bases, with 14 bases separating them. The CDR3 consists of 14 residues. The germline V gene encodes CDR1 LNHNV and CDR2 YYDKDF (reference sequence). CDR3 sequence (DNA): TGTGCCACCACTAGGGACTGGACGAATGAAAAACTGTTTTTT. Translation: CATTRDWTNEKLFF. Based on the CDR3 plus reference TRBV15 and TRBJ1-4, the full variable domain is DAMVIQNPRYQVTQFGKPVTLSCSQTLNHNVMYWYQQKSSQAPKLLFHYYDKDFNNEADTPDNFQSRRPNTSFCFLDIRSPGLGDTAMYLCATTRDWTNEKLFFGSGTQLSVL.

This clone turned up a few times. The V and J genes are TRBV25-1 and TRBJ2-7, with D perhaps matching TRBD2 (7 bases). CDR1 and CDR2 (germline): MGHDK, SYGVNS. V lost 2 bases, J lost 3 bases, and 17 bases lay in between. This CDR3 comprises 16 residues. CDR3: CASSEGGAPSSYEQYF. CDR3 nucleotides: TGTGCCAGCAGTGAAGGGGGGGCCCCGAGCAGCTACGAGCAGTACTTC.

V gene TRBV5-1 combines with J gene TRBJ1-1, with 7 bases lining up with TRBD1. V lost 7 bases to trimming and J lost 5 bases; unmatched junction nucleotides: 8. Per germline, CDR1 SGHRS and CDR2 YFSETQ. The CDR3 has 13 amino acids. The DNA for the CDR3 is TGCGCCAGCTCGACAGGGTATTGGACTGAAGCTTTCTTT. Its protein is CASSTGYWTEAFF.

This clone has only a few counts. The V call is TRBV30, the J call TRBJ2-7; possible D gene TRBD1, 5 bases. Germline V gene sequence: CDR1 GTSNPN, CDR2 SVGIG (reference sequence). This CDR3 has 12 amino acids. The V gene lost 5 bases and the J gene lost 1 base, with 9 bases spanning the gap. CDR3 in amino acids: CAWQGESYEQYF. CDR3 in DNA: TGTGCCTGGCAAGGGGAATCCTACGAGCAGTACTTC. The full variable domain, rest sourced from reference TRBV30 and TRBJ2-7, is SQTIHQWPATLVQPVGSPLSLECTVEGTSNPNLYWYRQAAGRGLQLLFYSVGIGQISSEVPQNLSASRPQDRQFILSSKKLLLSDSGFYLCAWQGESYEQYFGPGTRLTVT.

The chain is built from TRBV5-8 and TRBJ1-2; 9 nucleotides agree with TRBD1. Germline lookup yields CDR1 SGHTS and CDR2 YDEGEE. V shed 4 bases and J 7 bases; nucleotides not matched to a gene: 14. The CDR3 is 16 residues long. The CDR3 DNA follows: TGTGCCAGCAGCGGTGGACAGGGGATGATCATGATTGGCTACACCTTC. Translated, it gives CASSGGQGMIMIGYTF.

This chain uses TRBV6-6 with TRBJ1-5; D unclear. The CDR3 consists of 12 residues. V lost 4 bases and J lost 3, with 4 bases in between. Per germline, CDR1 MNHNY and CDR2 SVGAGI (reference sequence). CDR3 region: CASSSPNQPQHF. The CDR3 DNA reads TGTGCCAGCAGTTCTCCCAATCAGCCCCAGCATTTT.

The gene calls are TRBV4-2 and TRBJ2-7, with a possible D match to TRBD2 (6 bases). The V gene's germline CDR1 is LGHNA and CDR2 YNFKEQ. V shed 4 bases and J shed 7 bases, with 20 bases lying between them. The CDR3 runs 15 residues. The chain's CDR3 is CASSPSRLPSGEQYF. For the CDR3, the DNA is TGTGCCAGCAGCCCCTCCAGGCTCCCAAGCGGGGAGCAGTACTTC.

The chain is built from TRBV5-5 and TRBJ1-2; weak D call: TRBD1 (5 bases). This CDR3 region has 15 residues. Germline CDR1 is SGHKS and CDR2 is YYEKEE (reference sequence). V was clipped by 0 bases and J by 2 bases, with 11 bases between them. CDR3 amino acids: CASSLEGEANYGYTF. The CDR3 DNA reads TGTGCCAGCAGCTTGGAAGGGGAGGCGAACTATGGCTACACCTTC.

The gene calls are TRBV29-1 and TRBJ1-3; D is ambiguous. The length of the CDR3 is 13 residues. Germline V CDR1 and CDR2: SQVTM, ANQGSEA. Trimming pared 4 bases from V and 2 bases from J, leaving 9 bases between. The CDR3 sequence is CSVVFYPGNTIYF. DNA of the CDR3: TGCAGCGTTGTTTTCTACCCTGGAAACACCATATATTTT.

This clone appeared once. V gene TRBV6-5 combines with J gene TRBJ2-7; D possibly corresponds to TRBD1 (6 bases). Per germline, CDR1 MNHEY and CDR2 SVGAGI. This CDR3 has 15 amino acids. V lost 2 bases and J 3 bases, leaving 14 bases between the germline ends. The CDR3 nucleotides read TGTGCCAGCAGTTACGGACAGCTCTCAAACTACGAGCAGTACTTC. The encoded protein is CASSYGQLSNYEQYF.

This clone is a singleton in its sample. The rearrangement uses TRBV6-6 and TRBJ1-6, with 8 bases fitting TRBD1. Germline CDR1 and CDR2: MNHNY and SVGAGI (reference sequence). CDR3 length: 15 amino acids. Germline trimming cut 1 base from V and 7 bases from J; bases unmatched to any gene: 3. DNA of the CDR3: TGTGCCAGCAGTTACTTGGGACAGGAAAATTCACCCCTCCACTTT. It translates to CASSYLGQENSPLHF.

V and J are TRBV5-6 and TRBJ1-2; weak D call: TRBD1 (6 bases). The ends were cut back, 4 bases at V and 6 bases at J, with 10 bases in the middle. Germline V gives CDR1 SGHDT, CDR2 YYEEEE. CDR3 length: 12 amino acids. This CDR3 is CASSRHRDGYTF. CDR3 DNA sequence: TGTGCCAGCAGCAGACACAGGGATGGCTACACCTTC.

The genes are TRBV24-1 and TRBJ2-3; TRBD2 agrees at 7 bases. CDR3 length: 13 residues. Trimming removed 10 bases from V and 3 bases from J; junction bases left unmatched: 6. Germline CDR1 KGHDR, CDR2 SFDVKD. The chain's CDR3 is CATGGGSTDTQYF. The CDR3 bases are TGTGCCACGGGGGGAGGGTCAACAGATACGCAGTATTTT.

V gene TRBV7-3 combines with J gene TRBJ2-3; D ambiguous. Germline values: CDR1 SGHTA, CDR2 FQGTGA. CDR3 length: 15 residues. V lost 5 bases, J lost 1 base, and 13 bases lay in between. CDR3 sequence (DNA): TGTGCCAGCAGCGTCACTGCGCTGGGCACAGATACGCAGTATTTT. As protein: CASSVTALGTDTQYF.

The rearrangement joins TRBV7-9 to TRBJ1-3; TRBD1 might be the D (5 bases). V was clipped by 6 bases and J by 1 base, with 7 bases between them. The CDR3 is 13 amino acids. Germline-derived CDR1 and CDR2 are SEHNR and FQNEAQ (reference sequence). CDR3 DNA sequence: TGTGCCAGCAGGGGACTATCTGGAAACACCATATATTTT. Amino acid sequence: CASRGLSGNTIYF.

The V and J genes are TRBV12-5 and TRBJ2-2; D gene unclear. CDR1 and CDR2 (germline): LGHNT, FRNRAP. This CDR3 comprises 9 residues. Trimming took off 11 bases at V and 8 bases at J, with 6 bases between the two ends. CDR3 bases: TGTGCTGGCCCGGGGGAGCTGTTTTTT. Translating gives CAGPGELFF.

V and J are TRBV5-1 and TRBJ2-7; 9 bases are shared with TRBD1. CDR1 and CDR2 from the germline V gene are SGHRS and YFSETQ. V trimming: 4 bases; J trimming: 5 bases; junction bases outside the gene matches: 10. The length of the CDR3 is 15 residues. DNA of the CDR3: TGCGCCAGCAGCCCGCGGACAGGGGACGTTGACGAGCAGTACTTC. Protein sequence: CASSPRTGDVDEQYF.

This clone was recorded a few times. V usage is TRBV18 and J usage is TRBJ1-2, with TRBD1 matching over 7 bases. V dropped 3 bases and J dropped 2; count of bases not matched to a gene: 3. Germline V gene data show CDR1 as KGHSH and CDR2 as LQKENI. The CDR3 spans 14 residues. The CDR3, as DNA: TGTGCCAGCTCACCCGGACAGGAGAACTATGGCTACACCTTC. It translates to CASSPGQENYGYTF.

This clone was picked up one time. This chain joins TRBV19 and TRBJ1-5; 7 bases line up with TRBD1. There are 15 residues in the CDR3. Germline lookup yields CDR1 LNHDA and CDR2 SQIVND (reference sequence). Trimming at V came to 10 bases and at J to 2 bases, leaving 11 bases not matched to a gene. The DNA for the CDR3 is TGTGCCACCCTCGGGGACAGACCTCGCAATCAGCCCCAGCATTTT. Translated: CATLGDRPRNQPQHF.